This entry describes one T cell receptor beta chain. Seattle's enrolled individuals joined amid active infection and were then monitored longitudinally. This sample is part of a study of blood T cell repertoires in COVID-19. In the study overall: The study drew acute and convalescent COVID-19 samples from the United States, Italy and Spain. From T cells, B-cell-depleted T cells, or PBMCs came the material, which was cDNA or gDNA.

CDR1 SGHAT and CDR2 FQDESV come from the germline V gene (reference sequence). V trimming: 4 bases; J trimming: 4 bases; junction bases outside the gene matches: 5. The CDR3 sequence is 15 residues long. Per the authors' pipeline: Reference gene primer amplification gave nucleated cell count estimates. The repertoire was sequenced with immunoSEQ multiplex PCR; TCRdb's copy has only in-frame clones and lacks some. V and J calls and clone size come straight from that table; D and trimming were deduced from the DNA. Of over 90,000 clones in the sample, more than 80% are singletons; the top ten hold 4.5% to 5.5%.

V is TRBV11-1 and J is TRBJ2-1; TRBD2 agrees at 9 bases. Specimen: peripheral blood. This clonotype originated in a man of 80 years or more with COVID-19, enrolled during active disease. The CDR3 DNA reads as TGTGCCAGCAGCTACCTAGCGGGGACTTACAATGAGCAGTTCTTC. Protein sequence: CASSYLAGTYNEQFF.